This T cell receptor (beta chain) was identified during a study of blood T cells in healthy people across ages. Study-wide results and caveats: Researchers deemed the diversity estimates from one million T cells underestimates. The recorded TCR beta diversity per million T cells decreased in a roughly linear manner with age. Possibly, changes in expanded clonotypes were confounded because donor CMV status was unknown.

The CDR3 runs to 15 residues. Trimming cost V 8 bases and J 3 bases; bases outside gene matches: 8. Germline CDR1 reads MNHEY; CDR2 reads SVGAGI. Sample-barcoded 5' priming and a J-beta primer mix drove a second PCR of 7 to 11 cycles. A minimum of 3 million CDR3-containing paired-end reads was obtained for each sample. TCRdb recomputed calls from the 5' RACE reads with MiXCR, one row per CDR3 protein. The sample has under 750,000 distinct CDR3 sequences; around half are singletons. This clonotype was seen a handful of times. The target antigen is unknown. The TCR sequence derives from an elderly man in good health. Sequenced material: blood. The chain is built from TRBV6-5 and TRBJ2-2; 8 bases are shared with TRBD2. CDR3 in DNA: TGTGCCAGCGGTCAGCGGGGGCTTCACACCGGGGAGCTGTTTTTT. Translating gives CASGQRGLHTGELFF.